This TCR beta chain was identified during a study of blood T cell repertoires in COVID-19. As for the study in general: Samples came from the United States, Italy and Spain, spanning acute and convalescent COVID-19. From T cells, B-cell-depleted T cells, or PBMCs came the material, which was cDNA or gDNA.

The CDR3 is made up of 12 amino acids. Trimming shortened V by 3 bases and J by 6 bases, and 4 bases separated the two germline ends. Germline-derived CDR1 and CDR2 are KGHDR and SFDVKD. Original methodology: Amplification from reference gene primers served as the basis for estimated nucleated cell counts. Some clones are missing from TCRdb's copy, which holds only in-frame ones; the method was immunoSEQ multiplex PCR. V and J calls plus clone size are reproduced from that table; the DNA served to infer D and trimming. The table shows about 180,000 clones, with approximately 86% occurring only once. The chain couples TRBV24-1 to TRBJ1-4; D not resolved. The source is a man aged 45-65 years with active or convalescent COVID-19. The sample comprised peripheral blood. CDR3 bases: TGTGCCACCAGTGATCAGGATGAAAAACTGTTTTTT. Amino acids: CATSDQDEKLFF.